This entry describes one T cell receptor (beta chain). Its antigen is currently not known. No base qualities exist here, and no much larger clone lies one base off it. Libraries were built with the immunoSEQ multiplex PCR assay. For TCR sequencing, RNA was extracted from every sample and reverse transcribed into cDNA to serve as template. First-strand cDNA was synthesized with SuperScript III using a 2:1 mix of oligo-dT and random hexamers. A synthetic immune receptor repertoire was used to measure amplification bias, and any remaining bias was corrected computationally. Per the original workflow: Raw reads were preprocessed to remove errors, and CDR3 was defined according to IMGT conventions as the region from the conserved cysteine to phenylalanine. To get clonality, Shannon entropy was normalized by log2 of the number of productive unique TCRs and the result was subtracted from 1. CD4 or CD8 identity of scalp clones was inferred by cross-referencing scalp TCRbeta sequences with sorted blood CD4 and CD8 repertoires. TCRdb re-hosts the immuneACCESS table, in-frame sequences only. Its copies lack some clones; in the studies checked, an unresolved V gene accounts for under half of them, and the cause for the rest is not known. V and J calls and clone size come straight from that table; D and trimming were deduced from the DNA. The sample data list about 200,000 clones, and more than 30% of these were observed just once. The ten most abundant clones make up 0.4% to 0.55% of the sample.

The data were obtained in a study of CD8+ T cells in alopecia areata (dated by TCRdb to the late 2010s). Some background on the complete study: Treated patients were enrolled in an open-label pilot trial of oral tofacitinib at 5 to 10 mg twice daily for moderate-to-severe alopecia areata. Scalp clonality was compared among normal scalp (n=4), patchy alopecia areata scalp (n=8), and alopecia totalis/universalis scalp (n=8). RNA was extracted with the PAXgene miRNA kit for fixed scalp, the miRNeasy kit for PBMCs, and the RNeasy kit for mouse skin. Scalp tissue and sorted CD4+ and CD8+ peripheral blood T cells from patchy and totalis/universalis alopecia areata patients and from healthy controls were covered by human TCRbeta sequencing. Tofacitinib was given for 6 to 18 months, followed by 6 months of follow-up off drug to assess delayed response and recurrence. In treated patients, disease severity was measured using the SALT score, which gives the percentage of scalp surface area affected. High-throughput TCRbeta sequencing was used to examine T cell clonal expansion in alopecia areata in both the C3H/HeJ mouse model and human patients. immunoSEQ multiplex PCR using 35 Vbeta forward primers and 13 Jbeta reverse primers was used to amplify TCRbeta CDR3 regions. Tofacitinib-treated patients had biopsies at baseline and at 4 and 24 weeks of treatment, with a later scalp biopsy in several patients. Overall study outcomes, separate from this receptor: Higher clonality and more expanded CD8+ clones were observed in lesional scalp than in normal scalp, particularly in alopecia totalis/universalis, a finding suggestive of antigenic drive. During tofacitinib treatment, many expanded lesional clones stuck around in both scalp and blood, and this persistence may partly explain why relapse happens after treatment is stopped. Compared with mice, TCR sequences shared between patients were less clear, possibly partly because of HLA diversity across the patient population. Unlike mouse skin, where gammadelta T cells dominate, normal human skin contains resident alphabeta T cells that get sequenced too, which complicates analysis of the scalp TCR repertoire. With tofacitinib, both scalp clonality and the number of expanded CD8+ clones among the top 100 scalp clones went down significantly. Because the treated cohort was small and had just a single nonresponder, larger studies are needed to establish links between baseline CD8+ expansion and response.

The sample's treatment or condition label is to be understood as: oral pan-JAK inhibitor, 5-10 mg twice daily. Lesional scalp punch biopsies and peripheral blood were collected from alopecia areata patients. PBMCs were isolated by density centrifugation and stained for CD3, CD4 and CD8, after which CD4+ and CD8+ T cells were sorted on a FACSAria. Specimen: CD4+ T cells sorted from blood, collected between weeks 30 and 35, from a patient treated with tofacitinib. The receptor was derived from a human donor with alopecia areata.

CDR3 region: CASSLSGPWGSPLHF. The sequence in DNA is TGTGCCAGCAGTTTAAGTGGACCCTGGGGGTCACCCCTCCACTTT. The receptor chain draws on TRBV27 and TRBJ1-6, and TRBD1 may be the D gene, going by 5 matching bases. The CDR3 has 15 amino acids, counting the end cysteine and phenylalanine. The read is trimmed to its CDR3 DNA, 45 bases read in frame from base 1. At the junction V is shortened by 2 bases and J by 10 bases, with 15 bases in between. In the germline V gene (reference sequence), CDR1 corresponds to MNHEY and CDR2 to SMNVEV.